The TCR beta chain under discussion was sequenced for a study of vaccination and CD4 T cells after COVID-19. Note on this clonotype: Antigen specificity is unknown.

Oncomine TCR Beta short-read sequencing was applied to DNA from cultured CD4+ T cells. MiXCR was run by TCRdb on the PCR reads, yielding one entry per CDR3 protein. In the table there are roughly 19,000 distinct CDR3 sequences, approximately 60% of which are singletons. Germline CDR1 and CDR2: LGHNT and FRNRAP. This CDR3 spans 16 amino acids. Trimming took 6 bases from V and 3 from J, leaving 18 bases between them. Stated treatment: approximately nine-day PBMC culture with coronavirus spike peptide pools or control peptides (ViraFEST assay). The chain employs TRBV12-5 and TRBJ1-5; TRBD1 might be the D (5 bases). The sample taken for sequencing was CD4+ T cells from blood, cultured in vitro. The origin of this receptor is a human donor who had recovered from COVID-19. The CDR3 spells CASGRSGFGTNQPQHF. The DNA of the CDR3 is TGTGCTAGTGGCCGTTCCGGGTTTGGGACCAATCAGCCCCAGCATTTT.